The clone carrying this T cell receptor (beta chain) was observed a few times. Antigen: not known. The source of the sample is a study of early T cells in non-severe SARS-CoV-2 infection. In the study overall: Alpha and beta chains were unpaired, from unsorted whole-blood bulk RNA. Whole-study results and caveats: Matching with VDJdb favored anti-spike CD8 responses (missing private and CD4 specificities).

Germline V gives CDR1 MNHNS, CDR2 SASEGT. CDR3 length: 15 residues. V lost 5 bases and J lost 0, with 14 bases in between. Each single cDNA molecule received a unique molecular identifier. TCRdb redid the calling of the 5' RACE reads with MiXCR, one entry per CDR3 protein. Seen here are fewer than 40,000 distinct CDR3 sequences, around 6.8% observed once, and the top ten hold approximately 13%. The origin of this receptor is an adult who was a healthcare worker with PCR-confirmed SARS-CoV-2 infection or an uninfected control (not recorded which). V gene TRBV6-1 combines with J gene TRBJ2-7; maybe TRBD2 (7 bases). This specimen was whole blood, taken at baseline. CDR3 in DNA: TGTGCCAGCAGTCGAGGGGGGGATCTCTCCTACGAGCAGTACGTC. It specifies CASSRGGDLSYEQYV.